This entry concerns a single T cell receptor (beta chain). It has no known antigen specificity. Base qualities were left out, and no much larger clone turns up one base away. The cohort comprised under 700 healthy bone marrow donors. Cohort members were all nominally healthy when sampled, although unrecorded immune exposures were likely present. The donor tested CMV seronegative and was one of the 352 seronegative cohort members. A peripheral blood sample was provided by each donor, and peripheral blood mononuclear cells were used for TCR beta sequencing. Genomic DNA extraction from the blood cell samples was performed with the Qiagen DNeasy Blood Extraction Kit. The library was built by means of the immunoSEQ multiplex PCR assay. A mixture of 60 forward primers for TCR Vbeta segments and 13 reverse primers for TCR Jbeta segments was used in the multiplex PCR. Amplification of the CDR3 region of rearranged TCR beta genes was performed with a multiplex PCR assay on genomic DNA. The Illumina HiSeq System was used to sequence the amplified TCR beta libraries as 87-base-pair reads. As for the original processing: A later analysis counted approximately 74 million unique TCR beta chains across the 600 to 850 repertoires, and 10 million to 11 million of these chains were shared by at least two donors. A nearest-neighbor algorithm error-corrected the raw reads and collapsed the reads into unique sequences, merging closely related sequences to remove PCR and sequencing errors. Alignment of CDR3 sequences to IMGT reference sequences was used to assign V, D and J gene segments. For a sequence to be retained, a match of at least six nucleotides was required to both a V gene segment and a J gene segment. A rearrangement was called productive if the CDR3 had no stop codons and remained in frame with V and J, and every other rearrangement was called non-productive. Following IMGT convention, CDR3 was defined as the stretch from the second conserved V-encoded cysteine up to the conserved J-encoded phenylalanine. In an earlier analysis of 587 of the donors, sequences lacking an unambiguous match to a single V gene segment were excluded. An earlier analysis of a few hundred of the donors classified V segments as functional when productive rearrangements were above 56.7% and as segregating when the standard deviation between donors was above 5%. To diagnose cytomegalovirus status from the catalog of TCR beta chain sequences, a statistical classification framework was built. V and J gene assignment, in a later analysis, came from comparing TCR nucleotide sequences with IMGT/GENE-DB human TR gene sequences. The TCRdist pipeline was used in a later analysis to assign CDR3 sequences and most-parsimonious VDJ recombination scenarios. In a later analysis, each TCR beta chain was defined by its CDR3 amino acid sequence together with its V-gene family, and reads lacking a unique V-gene family were excluded. As a way to deal with suspected cross-contamination and a sequencing artifact, a later analysis dropped roughly 600 nucleotide sequences that were highly shared and had low generation probability. A later analysis calculated a clonal expansion index for each public chain from normalized within-repertoire ranks of inferred template counts. Generation probabilities in a later analysis came from a VDJ recombination model fitted to out-of-frame rearrangements, and those results were checked against IGoR. In a later analysis, TCR-TCR, TCR-HLA and TCR-CMV co-occurrence was scored with hypergeometric tests, and a repertoire-size bias correction was applied to TCR pairs. In a later analysis, false discovery rates were estimated by permuting HLA or CMV assignments 20 times. A later analysis grouped co-occurring TCRs with DBSCAN, adding TCRdist sequence similarity when clustering within HLA-allele-positive subsets. Repertoires with fewer than 30,000 or more than 120,000 public chains, plus five repertoires with anomalous nucleotide sharing, were excluded from co-occurrence clustering. In its TCRdb copy, this immuneACCESS table keeps in-frame sequences only and misses some clones. Where compared with another copy, unresolved V genes explain less than half of these, and the others have no known cause. V, J and clone size reflect that table, while D and trimming were determined from the DNA. The sample records 150,000 to 200,000 clones, roughly 80% of which are singletons. The biggest ten clones account for around 1.7% of the sample.

The junction shows trimming of 6 bases on V and 5 bases on J, plus 17 bases between the germline ends. CDR1 and CDR2 (MDHEN, SYDVKM) derive from the germline V gene. The CDR3 spans 15 residues, from the cysteine through the phenylalanine. Only the CDR3 region is kept as DNA, spanning 45 bases read in frame from base 1. This entry is derived from a study of cytomegalovirus exposure and HLA in healthy donors (dated by TCRdb to 2015 to 2018). For the study in its entirety: An earlier analysis of around 600 of the donors reported about 250 Gb of sequence data and about 100 million unique TCR beta sequences from about 200 million T cells. Donor age, sex, ethnicity and CMV serostatus were compiled together with the repertoire data. Roughly 5 DR-DQ haplotypes were handled as single units for association and clustering, since linkage in the cohort was strong. The aim of the study was to test whether cataloging public T cell receptors could identify signatures of past pathogen exposure. A later analysis re-examined previously published TCR beta repertoires from about 700 donors and added high-resolution HLA genotyping to investigate patterns of TCR occurrence. An earlier analysis of 587 of the donors applied high-throughput TCR beta sequencing to assess whether each TCR beta V gene segment acted as functional or pseudogenic. HLA typing included class I and class II loci at four-digit resolution. Among about 370 genotyped donors of the cohort, an average of approximately 240,000 unique TCR beta nucleotide sequences was sequenced per donor, of which 15% to 20% were non-productive. Around 300 gigabases of sequencing data and 80 million or so unique TCR sequences were included in an early release covering 550 to 650 HLA-typed donors. To predict cytomegalovirus infection status, the study combined high-throughput TCR immunosequencing, statistical association of individual TCRs with disease status, and machine learning. Typing coverage differed by locus: A, B, C, DRB1 and DQB1 were typed in roughly 629-630 donors, DQA1 in 500 to 550, DPA1 in some 610, and DPB1 in around 440. The genetic ancestry cluster associated with self-reported Caucasian donors included approximately 85% of the roughly 400 genotyped donors. Along with the roughly 610-subject first cohort, a separate validation cohort of 120 different subjects was used. Every repertoire in the discovery cohort had been generated on one and the same sequencing platform. The study profiled the T cell repertoires of around 700 subjects by immunosequencing and related them to cytomegalovirus serostatus. In the later analysis, no new phenotypic data were used to find candidate immune exposures; instead, reliance was placed on TCR beta sequences and their occurrence across donors. A later genetic analysis took genome-wide SNP genotypes for about three fifths of the 666 donors and used that subset as a discovery cohort.

Study-wide findings and limitations: Immune exposure information for the cohort was limited to CMV serostatus. In a later analysis, most CMV-associated TCR beta chains were found to appear HLA-restricted, with HLA associations seemingly driven largely by CMV exposure. A further reported finding was that TCR beta sequences accurately predicted the HLA-A and HLA-B alleles for most subjects in the first cohort. In a later analysis, 16,951 TCR beta sequences were associated with specific HLA alleles at a false discovery rate of 0.05. In a later analysis, several top co-occurrence clusters were reported to appear linked to parvovirus B19, influenza, CMV and Epstein-Barr virus. Compared with the roughly 720-donor mean, donors in an Asian-associated ancestry cluster had fewer N-insertions in productive TCRs, according to a later genetic analysis. When HLA alleles, especially DR and DQ, strongly co-occurred, TCR associations were difficult to assign to individual alleles. A few of the identified cytomegalovirus-associated TCR beta chains were confirmed in vitro to be specific for cytomegalovirus antigens. The study gave a list of about 160 TCR beta chains associated with cytomegalovirus. In this cohort, only TCR beta chains were sequenced, and detectable features were limited by the absence of alpha or paired-chain data. A later analysis found that HLA-associated TCR beta chains were more clonally expanded and had lower generation probabilities than equally common non-associated chains. Most TCR sequences were observed very rarely across donors, whereas some public TCRs were present in many individuals. Because counts were too low, around 18 rarely observed V segments, including chromosome 9 orphons, were left out of the earlier analysis of 587 of the donors. Cytomegalovirus status was reported to be diagnosed by the classifier with high specificity and sensitivity in both the original and validation cohorts. Some IMGT-functional V segments, including TRBV6-2 and TRBV6-3, could not be told apart with the 87-base-pair reads, so those segments were excluded. A later analysis found that TCR association rates varied across HLA loci, with DRB1 alleles showing the most associated TCRs and HLA-C alleles the fewest. In a later genetic analysis, a missense DCLRE1C variant was associated with V-gene and J-gene trimming of TCR beta chains, and the association was replicated in an independent cohort. Linkage disequilibrium might explain the correlated functional status among segregating V segments, but an unknown experimental factor could not be ruled out. Sequencing depth was assumed to be roughly uniform across donors in the presence/absence analyses, though that assumption may not hold. In an earlier analysis of 587 of the donors, most TCR beta V segments appeared in productive rearrangements about 90% or about 30% of the time, broadly matching IMGT annotations. According to the authors, the approach could potentially be generalized to other disease states and immunological phenotypes. The sequencing pipeline was judged likely to have produced a cluster of highly shared sequence variants as a technical artifact. Because some donors lacked HLA typing at each locus, the association tests relied only on the typed subset.

The chain is encoded by TRBV28 joined to TRBJ2-1, with the D gene call left open. This receptor was taken from a woman aged 18-29 years in good health and CMV-seronegative. Sequenced input: PBMCs. Read as DNA, the sequence is TGTGCCAGCAGCTTCTCGGCGGAGCTCGACAATGAGCAGTTCTTC. This gives the protein CASSFSAELDNEQFF.